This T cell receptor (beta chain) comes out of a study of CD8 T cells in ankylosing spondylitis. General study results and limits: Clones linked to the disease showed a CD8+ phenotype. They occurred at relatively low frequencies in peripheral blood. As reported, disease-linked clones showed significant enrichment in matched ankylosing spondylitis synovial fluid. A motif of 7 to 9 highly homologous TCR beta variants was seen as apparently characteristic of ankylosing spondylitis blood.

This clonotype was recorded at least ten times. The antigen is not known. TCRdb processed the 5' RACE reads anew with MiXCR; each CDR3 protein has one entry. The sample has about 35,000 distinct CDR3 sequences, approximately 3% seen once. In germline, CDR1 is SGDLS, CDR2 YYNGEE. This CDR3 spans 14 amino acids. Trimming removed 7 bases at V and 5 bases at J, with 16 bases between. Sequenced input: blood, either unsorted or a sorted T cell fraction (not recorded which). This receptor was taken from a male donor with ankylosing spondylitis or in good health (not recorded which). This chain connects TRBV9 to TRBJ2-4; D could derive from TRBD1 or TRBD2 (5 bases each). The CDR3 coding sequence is TGTGCCAGCGGGCATGGGGGTCGGGAAAACATTCAGTACTTC. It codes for CASGHGGRENIQYF.